This paragraph covers one TCR beta chain sequence. The data stem from a study of shared clonotypes between healthy human individuals. V shed 0 bases and J shed 1 base, with 21 bases lying between them. Germline loops: CDR1 SGHRS, CDR2 YFSETQ. CDR3 size: 19 residues. Profiling relied on immunoSEQ multiplex PCR, and the TCRdb table lists in-frame clones only, not all of them. Counted here are approximately 640,000 clones, 60% to 80% occurring once; the ten biggest clones make up approximately 1.8%. This chain links TRBV5-1 with TRBJ2-3; D possibly uses TRBD1 or TRBD2 (5 bases each). Sequenced: memory CD4+ T cells sorted from blood. Noted subset: CD45RA-negative fraction. The receptor was isolated from a woman aged 25-40 years in good health. In DNA form, the CDR3 reads TGCGCCAGCAGCTTGGGTAATGGAGTCAGCGGACATCGCACAGATACGCAGTATTTT. Translation gives CASSLGNGVSGHRTDTQYF.